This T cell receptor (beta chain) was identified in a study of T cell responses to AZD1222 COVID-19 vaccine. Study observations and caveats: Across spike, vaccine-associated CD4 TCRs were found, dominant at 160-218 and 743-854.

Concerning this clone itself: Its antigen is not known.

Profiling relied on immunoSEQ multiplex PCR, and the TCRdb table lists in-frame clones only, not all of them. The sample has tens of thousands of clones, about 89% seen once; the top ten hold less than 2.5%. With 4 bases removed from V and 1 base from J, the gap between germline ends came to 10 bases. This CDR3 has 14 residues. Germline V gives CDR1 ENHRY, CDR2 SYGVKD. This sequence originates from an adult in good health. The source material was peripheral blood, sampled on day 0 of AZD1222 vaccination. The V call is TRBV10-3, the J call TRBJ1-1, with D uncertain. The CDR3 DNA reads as TGTGCCATCAGTGGGTCGGGCAGGAACACTGAAGCTTTCTTT. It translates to CAISGSGRNTEAFF.